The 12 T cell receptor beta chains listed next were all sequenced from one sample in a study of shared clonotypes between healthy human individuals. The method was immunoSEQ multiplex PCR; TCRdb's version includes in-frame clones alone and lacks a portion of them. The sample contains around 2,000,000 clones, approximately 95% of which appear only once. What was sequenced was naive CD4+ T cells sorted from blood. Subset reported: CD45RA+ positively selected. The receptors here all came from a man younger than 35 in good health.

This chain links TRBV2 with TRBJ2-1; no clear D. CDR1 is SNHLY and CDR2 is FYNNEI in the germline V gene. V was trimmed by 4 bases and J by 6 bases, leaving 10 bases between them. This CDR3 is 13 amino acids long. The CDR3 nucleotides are TGTGCCAGCAGTGGGGCCTACTTCAATGAGCAGTTCTTC. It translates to CASSGAYFNEQFF.

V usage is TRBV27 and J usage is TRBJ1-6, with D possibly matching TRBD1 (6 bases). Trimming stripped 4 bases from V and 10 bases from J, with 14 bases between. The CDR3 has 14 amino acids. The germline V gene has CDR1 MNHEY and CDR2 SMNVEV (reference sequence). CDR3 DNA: TGTGCCAGCAGTTCCGAGGGACATGGGTCACCCCTCCACTTT. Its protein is CASSSEGHGSPLHF.

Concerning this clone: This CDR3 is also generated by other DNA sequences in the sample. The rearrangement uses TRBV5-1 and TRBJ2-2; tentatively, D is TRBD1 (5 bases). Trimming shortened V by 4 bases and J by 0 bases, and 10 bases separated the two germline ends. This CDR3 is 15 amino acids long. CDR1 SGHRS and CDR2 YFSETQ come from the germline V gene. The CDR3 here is CASSLDTANTGELFF. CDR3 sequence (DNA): TGCGCCAGCAGCCTGGACACCGCGAACACCGGGGAGCTGTTTTTT.

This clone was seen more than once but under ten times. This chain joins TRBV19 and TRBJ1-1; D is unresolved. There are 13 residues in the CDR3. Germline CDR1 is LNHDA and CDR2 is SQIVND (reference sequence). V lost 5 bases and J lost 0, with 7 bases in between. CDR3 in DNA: TGTGCCAGTAGTGATGTCATGAACACTGAAGCTTTCTTT. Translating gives CASSDVMNTEAFF.

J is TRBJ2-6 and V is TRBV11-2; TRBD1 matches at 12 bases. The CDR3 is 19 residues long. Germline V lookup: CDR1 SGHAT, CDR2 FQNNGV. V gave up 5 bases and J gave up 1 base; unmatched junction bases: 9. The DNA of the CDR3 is TGTGCCAGCAGCCTACTAGGGGACAGGGGGCGGTCTGGGGCCAACGTCCTGACTTTC. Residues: CASSLLGDRGRSGANVLTF.

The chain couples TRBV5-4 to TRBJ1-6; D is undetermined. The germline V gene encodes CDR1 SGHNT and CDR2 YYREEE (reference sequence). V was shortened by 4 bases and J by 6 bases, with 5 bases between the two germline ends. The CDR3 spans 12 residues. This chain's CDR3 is CASSAFNSPLHF. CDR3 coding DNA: TGTGCCAGCAGCGCCTTTAATTCACCCCTCCACTTT.

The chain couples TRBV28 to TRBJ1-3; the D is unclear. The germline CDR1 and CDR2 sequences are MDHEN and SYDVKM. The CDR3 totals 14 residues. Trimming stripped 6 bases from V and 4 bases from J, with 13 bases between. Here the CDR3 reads CASSRHGRGNTIYF. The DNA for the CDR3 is TGTGCCAGCAGCCGACACGGACGGGGAAACACCATATATTTT.

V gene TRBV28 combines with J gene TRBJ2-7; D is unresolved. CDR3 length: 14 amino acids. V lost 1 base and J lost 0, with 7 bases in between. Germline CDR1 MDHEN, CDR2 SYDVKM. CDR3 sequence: CASSLFPSSYEQYF. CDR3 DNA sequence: TGTGCCAGCAGTTTATTTCCTAGCTCCTACGAGCAGTACTTC. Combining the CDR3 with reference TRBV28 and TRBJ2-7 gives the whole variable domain DVKVTQSSRYLVKRTGEKVFLECVQDMDHENMFWYRQDPGLGLRLIYFSYDVKMKEKGDIPEGYSVSREKKERFSLILESASTNQTSMYLCASSLFPSSYEQYFGPGTRLTVT.

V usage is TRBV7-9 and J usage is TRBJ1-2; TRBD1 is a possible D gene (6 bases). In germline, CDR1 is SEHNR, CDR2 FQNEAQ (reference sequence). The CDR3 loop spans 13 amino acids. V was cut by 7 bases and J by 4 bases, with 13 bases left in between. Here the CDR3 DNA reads TGTGCCAGCAACCAAGGGGGAGGCTATGGCTACACCTTC. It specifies CASNQGGGYGYTF.

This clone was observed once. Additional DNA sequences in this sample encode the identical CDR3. The CDR3 nucleotides read TGTGCCAGCAGCTTCCGGGACGGCAACACTGAAGCTTTCTTT. It encodes CASSFRDGNTEAFF. The gene calls are TRBV5-4 and TRBJ1-1, with D possibly TRBD1 on 5 matching bases. The V end lost 2 bases, the J end lost 2 bases, and 10 bases lay between the germline ends. Germline CDR1 SGHNT, CDR2 YYREEE (reference sequence). CDR3 length: 14 residues. Based on the CDR3 plus reference TRBV5-4 and TRBJ1-1, the full variable domain is ETGVTQSPTHLIKTRGQQVTLRCSSQSGHNTVSWYQQALGQGPQFIFQYYREEENGRGNFPPRFSGLQFPNYSSELNVNALELDDSALYLCASSFRDGNTEAFFGQGTRLTVV.

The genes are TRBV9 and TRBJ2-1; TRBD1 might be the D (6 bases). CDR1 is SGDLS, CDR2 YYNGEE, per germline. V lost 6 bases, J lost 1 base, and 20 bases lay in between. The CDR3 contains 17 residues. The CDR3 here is CASNASRYRASYNEQFF. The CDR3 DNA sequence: TGTGCCAGCAACGCTAGTAGATACAGGGCATCCTACAATGAGCAGTTCTTC.

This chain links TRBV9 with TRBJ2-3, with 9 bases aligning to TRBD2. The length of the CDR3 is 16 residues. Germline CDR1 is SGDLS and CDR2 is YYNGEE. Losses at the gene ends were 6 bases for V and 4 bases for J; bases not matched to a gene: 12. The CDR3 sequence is CASTRSGTSSPDTQYF. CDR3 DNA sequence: TGTGCCAGCACCCGTAGTGGGACTAGCTCCCCAGATACGCAGTATTTT. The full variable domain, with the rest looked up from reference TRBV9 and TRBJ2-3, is DSGVTQTPKHLITATGQRVTLRCSPRSGDLSVYWYQQSLDQGLQFLIQYYNGEERAKGNILERFSAQQFPDLHSELNLSSLELGDSALYFCASTRSGTSSPDTQYFGPGTRLTVL.